The clone carrying this T cell receptor (beta chain) was picked up a small number of times. Its antigen is still unknown. The library targeted TCRbeta and was prepared with unique molecular identifiers. MiXCR, applied by TCRdb to the PCR reads, yields one record per CDR3 protein. The sample carries 700,000 to 950,000 distinct CDR3 sequences, approximately 15% recorded once. This specimen belongs to a study of T-cell reconstitution after alpha-beta-depleted transplantation in children. Notes on the study in general: Expanded graft clones numbering several hundred reportedly gave rise to alpha-beta T cells about two months after transplant. One year post-transplant, T-cell counts and diversity were largely derived from T cells produced anew.

Per germline, CDR1 SGHAT and CDR2 FQNNGV. V lost 0 bases and J lost 6; bases outside the gene matches: 11. The CDR3 is 19 residues long. The chain couples TRBV11-2 to TRBJ2-2, with 12 bases matching TRBD2. This TCR was recovered from a male patient aged 5 to 17 who had a stem cell transplant for acute lymphoblastic leukemia, so the T cells may come from the graft donor. Source: PBMCs, mostly from graft donor cells, taken 360 days after TCRalphabeta/CD19-depleted stem cell transplant. The CDR3 reads CASSLELAGGFRRPGELFF. As DNA, the CDR3 is TGTGCCAGCAGCTTAGAACTAGCGGGAGGTTTTCGGCGTCCCGGGGAGCTGTTTTTT.